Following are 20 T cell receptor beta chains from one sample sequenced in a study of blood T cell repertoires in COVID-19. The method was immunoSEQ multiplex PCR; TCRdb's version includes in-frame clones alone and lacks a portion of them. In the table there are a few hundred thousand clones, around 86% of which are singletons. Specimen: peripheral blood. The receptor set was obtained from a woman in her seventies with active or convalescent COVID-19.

Here the CDR3 reads CASSLRQALYEQYF. CDR3 DNA sequence: TGTGCCAGCAGCCTCCGTCAGGCACTCTACGAGCAGTACTTC. The gene calls are TRBV7-2 and TRBJ2-7; D remains ambiguous. Trimming shortened V by 5 bases and J by 3 bases, and 14 bases separated the two germline ends. Germline CDR1 SGHTA, CDR2 FQGNSA. The CDR3 spans 14 residues.

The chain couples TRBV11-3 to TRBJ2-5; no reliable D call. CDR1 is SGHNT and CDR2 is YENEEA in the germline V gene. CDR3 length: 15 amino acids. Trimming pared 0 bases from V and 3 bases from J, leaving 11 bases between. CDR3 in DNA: TGTGCCAGCAGCTTAGACCCCTCTCAGAAAGAGACCCAGTACTTC. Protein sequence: CASSLDPSQKETQYF.

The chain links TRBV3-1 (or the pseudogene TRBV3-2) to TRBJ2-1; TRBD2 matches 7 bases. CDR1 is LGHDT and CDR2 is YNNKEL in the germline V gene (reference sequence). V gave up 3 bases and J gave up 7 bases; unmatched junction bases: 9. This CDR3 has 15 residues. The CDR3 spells CASSQGGGTGNEQFF. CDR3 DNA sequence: TGTGCCAGCAGCCAGGGGGGGGGTACTGGGAATGAGCAGTTCTTC.

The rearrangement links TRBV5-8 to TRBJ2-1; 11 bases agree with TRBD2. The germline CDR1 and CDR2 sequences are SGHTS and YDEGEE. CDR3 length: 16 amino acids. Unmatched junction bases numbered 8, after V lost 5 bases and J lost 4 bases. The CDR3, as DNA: TGTGCCAGCAGTCCCCTAGCGGGGGGCGGGTACAATGAGCAGTTCTTC. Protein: CASSPLAGGGYNEQFF.

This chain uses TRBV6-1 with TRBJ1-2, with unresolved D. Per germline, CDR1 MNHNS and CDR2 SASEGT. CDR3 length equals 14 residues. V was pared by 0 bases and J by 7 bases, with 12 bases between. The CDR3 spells CASSEAPAGGGYTF. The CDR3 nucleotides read TGTGCCAGCAGTGAAGCCCCTGCGGGAGGTGGCTACACCTTC.

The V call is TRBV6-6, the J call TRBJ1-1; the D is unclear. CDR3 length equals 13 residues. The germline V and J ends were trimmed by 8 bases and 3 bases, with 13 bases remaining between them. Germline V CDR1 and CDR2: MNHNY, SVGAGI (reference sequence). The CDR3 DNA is TGTGCCAGCTGGTTGTTTGAGGACACTGAAGCTTTCTTT. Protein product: CASWLFEDTEAFF.

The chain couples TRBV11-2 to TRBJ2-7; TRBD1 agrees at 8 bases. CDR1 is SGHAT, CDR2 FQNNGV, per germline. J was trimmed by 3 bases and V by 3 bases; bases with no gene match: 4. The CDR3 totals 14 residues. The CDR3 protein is CASSFGTGLYEQYF. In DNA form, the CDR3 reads TGTGCCAGCAGCTTCGGGACAGGACTCTACGAGCAGTACTTC.

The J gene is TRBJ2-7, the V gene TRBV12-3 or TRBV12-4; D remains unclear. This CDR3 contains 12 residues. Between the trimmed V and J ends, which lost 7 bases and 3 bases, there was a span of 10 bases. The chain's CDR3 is CASTSPGYEQYF. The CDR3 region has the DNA TGTGCCAGCACCTCACCGGGCTACGAGCAGTACTTC.

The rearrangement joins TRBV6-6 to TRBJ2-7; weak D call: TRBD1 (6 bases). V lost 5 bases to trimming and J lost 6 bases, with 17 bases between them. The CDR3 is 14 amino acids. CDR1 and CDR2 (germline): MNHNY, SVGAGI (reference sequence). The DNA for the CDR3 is TGTGCCAGCAGTCCCCGGGCAGGGGTAGGCGAGCAGTACTTC. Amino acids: CASSPRAGVGEQYF.

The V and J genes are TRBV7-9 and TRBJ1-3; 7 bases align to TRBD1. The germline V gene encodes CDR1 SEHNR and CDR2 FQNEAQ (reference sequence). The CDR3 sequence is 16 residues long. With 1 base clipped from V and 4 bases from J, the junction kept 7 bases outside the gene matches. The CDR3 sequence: CASSLGVTGPGNTIYF. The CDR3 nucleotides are TGTGCCAGCAGCTTAGGCGTGACAGGGCCAGGAAACACCATATATTTT.

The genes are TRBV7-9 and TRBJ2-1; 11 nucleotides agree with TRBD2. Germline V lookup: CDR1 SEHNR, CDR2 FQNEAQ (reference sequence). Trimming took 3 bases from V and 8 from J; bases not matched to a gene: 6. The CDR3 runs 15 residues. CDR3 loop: CASSFTSGGKDEQFF. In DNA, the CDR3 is TGTGCCAGCAGCTTCACTAGCGGGGGAAAGGATGAGCAGTTCTTC.

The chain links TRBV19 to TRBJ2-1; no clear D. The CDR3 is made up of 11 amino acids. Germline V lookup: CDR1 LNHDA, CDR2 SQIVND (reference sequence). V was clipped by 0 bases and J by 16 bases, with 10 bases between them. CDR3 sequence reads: CASSIDPILFF. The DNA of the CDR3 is TGTGCCAGTAGTATAGATCCTATCCTTTTCTTC.

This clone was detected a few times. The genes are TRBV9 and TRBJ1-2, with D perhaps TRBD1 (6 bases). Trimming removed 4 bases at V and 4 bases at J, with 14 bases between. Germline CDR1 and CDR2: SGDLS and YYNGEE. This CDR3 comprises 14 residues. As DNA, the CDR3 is TGTGCCAGCAGCTCGGGACAAGGCCGCTATGGCTACACCTTC. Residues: CASSSGQGRYGYTF.

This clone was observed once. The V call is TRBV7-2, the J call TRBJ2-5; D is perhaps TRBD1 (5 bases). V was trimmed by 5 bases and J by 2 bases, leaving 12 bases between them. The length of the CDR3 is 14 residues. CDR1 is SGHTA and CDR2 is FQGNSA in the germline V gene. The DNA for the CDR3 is TGTGCCAGCAGCCCGACGACAGTTCAAGAGACCCAGTACTTC. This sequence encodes CASSPTTVQETQYF.

The DNA of the CDR3 is TGCGCCAGCAGCCCGGAGGGCAGGGGGCCTGAAAAACTGTTTTTT. It specifies CASSPEGRGPEKLFF. V usage is TRBV5-1 and J usage is TRBJ1-4; 8 positions agree with TRBD1. CDR1 is SGHRS, CDR2 YFSETQ, per germline. The CDR3 has 15 residues. Trimming took 4 bases from V and 7 from J; bases not matched to a gene: 9. The full variable domain, its missing parts supplied by reference TRBV5-1 and TRBJ1-4, is KAGVTQTPRYLIKTRGQQVTLSCSPISGHRSVSWYQQTPGQGLQFLFEYFSETQRNKGNFPGRFSGRQFSNSRSEMNVSTLELGDSALYLCASSPEGRGPEKLFFGSGTQLSVL.

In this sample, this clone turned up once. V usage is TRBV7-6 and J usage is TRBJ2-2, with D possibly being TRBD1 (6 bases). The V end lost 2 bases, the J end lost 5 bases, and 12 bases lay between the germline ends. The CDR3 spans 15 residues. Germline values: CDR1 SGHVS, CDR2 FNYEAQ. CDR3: CASSLYQGRTGELFF. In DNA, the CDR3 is TGTGCCAGCAGCTTATATCAGGGGAGAACCGGGGAGCTGTTTTTT. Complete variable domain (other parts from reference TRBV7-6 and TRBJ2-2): GAGVSQSPRYKVTKRGQDVALRCDPISGHVSLYWYRQALGQGPEFLTYFNYEAQQDKSGLPNDRFSAERPEGSISTLTIQRTEQRDSAMYRCASSLYQGRTGELFFGEGSRLTVL.

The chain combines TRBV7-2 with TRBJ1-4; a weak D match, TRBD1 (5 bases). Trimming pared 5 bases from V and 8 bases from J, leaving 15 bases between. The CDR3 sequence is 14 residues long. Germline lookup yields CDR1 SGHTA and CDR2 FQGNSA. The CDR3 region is CASSLLRVGEKLFF. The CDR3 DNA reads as TGTGCCAGCAGCCTTCTCAGGGTTGGAGAAAAACTGTTTTTT.

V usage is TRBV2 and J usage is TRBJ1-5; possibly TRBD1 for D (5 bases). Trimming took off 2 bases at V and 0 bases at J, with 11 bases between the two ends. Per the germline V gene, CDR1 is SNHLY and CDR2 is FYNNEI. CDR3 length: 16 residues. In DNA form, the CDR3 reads TGTGCCAGCAGTGAAAGGGGACTTTATAGCAATCAGCCCCAGCATTTT. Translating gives CASSERGLYSNQPQHF.

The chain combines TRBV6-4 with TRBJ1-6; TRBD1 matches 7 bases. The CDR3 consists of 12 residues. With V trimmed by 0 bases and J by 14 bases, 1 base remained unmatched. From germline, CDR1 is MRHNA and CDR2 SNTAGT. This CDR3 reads CASSDSTGALHF. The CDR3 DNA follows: TGTGCCAGCAGTGACTCCACAGGGGCCCTCCACTTT.

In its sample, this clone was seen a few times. The CDR3 DNA reads as TGTGCCAGCAGCTCTGACGGGACTTCTGGAAACACCATATATTTT. Its translation is CASSSDGTSGNTIYF. This chain links TRBV7-9 with TRBJ1-3, with a possible D match to TRBD1 (5 bases). The CDR3 covers 15 residues. Deletions cut 4 bases from V and 1 base from J, with 11 bases between. Germline V lookup: CDR1 SEHNR, CDR2 FQNEAQ (reference sequence).